This is a list of T cell receptor beta chains from one sample in a study of identical twins. Each CDR3 protein is one row after TCRdb ran MiXCR on the 5' RACE reads. This sample has around 960,000 distinct CDR3 sequences, with more than 9% found just once. The data were also submitted as part of a second study, on yellow fever vaccine responses in identical twins.

The sequenced material came from PBMCs. These receptors were obtained from a woman aged 18 to 35 in good health. The CDR3 runs from the conserved cysteine through the conserved F or W. D genes are given only for firm matches. Some rows mark clone size as missing; the rest say once, few, many or name a class of expanded clone.

>TRBJ2-5|NA|many|TRBV5-1
TGCGCCAGCAGCTTTAGACAGAGCCAAGAGACCCAGTACTTC
CASSFRQSQETQYF
>TRBJ2-1|TRBD2|once|TRBV7-6
TGTGCCAGCAGCTTTAGCGGGGGGGCAACGGGAGGTGAGCAGTTCTTC
CASSFSGGATGGEQFF
>TRBJ2-3|NA|many|TRBV28
TGTGCCAGCAGTTCCCAGTCCCCCAGCACAGATACGCAGTATTTT
CASSSQSPSTDTQYF
>TRBJ2-3|NA|NA|TRBV2
TGTGCCAGCATGGGACCAGGGTCCGATACGCAGTATTTT
CASMGPGSDTQYF
>TRBJ2-7|TRBD1|NA|TRBV29-1
TGCAGCGTTGTCCTTCCTCTCAGGGGGACGACCCAGGGGCAGTACTTC
CSVVLPLRGTTQGQYF
>TRBJ1-1|NA|NA|TRBV6-1
TGTGCCAGCAGAAATTCAGGGAACACTGAAGCTTTCTTT
CASRNSGNTEAFF
>TRBJ1-1|NA|NA|TRBV18
TGTGCCAGCTCACCACTGTTTAGGGGGGACACTGAAGCTTTCTTT
CASSPLFRGDTEAFF
>TRBJ2-4|NA|few|TRBV5-1
TGCGCCAGCAGCTTTCAAGACACCAAAAACATTCAGTACTTC
CASSFQDTKNIQYF
>TRBJ1-5|TRBD1|NA|TRBV4-1
TGCGCCAGCAGCCAAGCCCCGGGACAGGGGAAGGGTGGGGATCAGCCCCAGCATTTT
CASSQAPGQGKGGDQPQHF
>TRBJ2-4|TRBD2|NA|TRBV15
TGTGCCACCAGGTGGGACGGGACTAGCGGGAGCGGAGGGCAGTACTTC
CATRWDGTSGSGGQYF
>TRBJ2-1|TRBD2|few|TRBV20-1
TGCAGTGCTAGTAGCGGGAGGGCCCACAATGAGCAGTTCTTC
CSASSGRAHNEQFF
>TRBJ1-1|TRBD1|few|TRBV7-9
TGTGCCAGCAGCTCGACGACAGGGAGGAACACTGAAGCTTTCTTT
CASSSTTGRNTEAFF
>TRBJ1-2|NA|many|TRBV7-2
TGTGCCAGCAGCTTAGGATCAGGGGTAGTCTATGGCTACACCTTC
CASSLGSGVVYGYTF
>TRBJ2-3|TRBD2|NA|TRBV29-1
TGCAGCGTTGTTGGCGGGAGGGCCGAGACAGATACGCAGTATTTT
CSVVGGRAETDTQYF